This T cell receptor beta chain comes out of a study of blood T cell repertoires in COVID-19 (dated by TCRdb to about 2020). About the investigation overall: Samples covering the acute and convalescent phases of COVID-19 were provided by collaborators in the United States, Italy and Spain. The prospective study material was composed of cDNA or gDNA derived from T cells, B-cell-depleted T cells, or PBMCs. Subjects who had been exposed to COVID-19, were actively infected with it, or had recovered from it provided the deeply sampled blood TCRbeta repertoires that made up the dataset. The repertoires were made available in a free public database intended to serve as a resource for research on the immune response to SARS-CoV-2. Samples came from the ongoing ImmuneRACE study (first 160 participants) plus 1,254 subjects from 6 global collaborators. Nearly every sample came with metadata listing a de-identified subject ID, COVID-19 status, age in years and sex. Where available, HLA class I and class II types were taken from metadata supplied by the sample provider and were not determined by assay-based typing. Beyond this particular receptor, the publication reports: Clinical and demographic metadata were provided uncurated, with the amount varying by source and participant.

In the prospective study, participants were about 18 to 95 years old, resided in fewer than 25 geographic areas of the United States, and were enrolled through a virtual design. In the prospective study, cohorts were assigned on the basis of participant-reported clinical history obtained from a screening survey and a study questionnaire. In the prospective study, whole blood, serum and a nasopharyngeal or oropharyngeal swab were collected from each participant by mobile phlebotomists. Additional blood draws and questionnaires over an approximately two-month period could optionally be provided by prospective study participants. Blood samples from the prospective study were shipped frozen or at room temperature prior to DNA extraction. TCRbeta CDR3 regions were amplified from genomic DNA using the immunoSEQ Assay, a bias-controlled multiplex PCR. On the study's bioinformatics: Within the assay, amplification of reference gene primers was used to estimate how many nucleated cells each sample contained. To quantify the absolute abundance of each unique TCRbeta CDR3 rearrangement, sequence reads were collapsed and filtered. For each sample, productive Simpson clonality was calculated by taking the square root of Simpson's diversity index across productive rearrangements. TCRdb retrieved this table from immuneACCESS and kept in-frame rearrangements only. Not all clones are present; in checked studies, unresolved V genes account for under half, and no reason is known for the remainder. The V and J calls and clone size are taken from that table; D and trimming were inferred from the DNA. For this sample there are under 250,000 clones; about four fifths appear just once. The top ten clonotypes cover 8% to 9% of the sample.

A note on this clone: The target of this receptor is not known. No qualities accompany the bases; no much larger clone lies one base away.

The CDR3 runs 16 amino acids, cysteine and phenylalanine included. The CDR3 DNA has 48 bases and is translated from base 1. CDR1 and CDR2 (SGDLS, YYNGEE) derive from the germline V gene. Compared with germline, V lacks 3 bases and J lacks 6 bases; bases without a gene match: 11. The source material was PBMCs or T cells enriched from blood (not recorded which). The receptor was isolated from a woman between 50 and 59 years old with acute COVID-19. In this chain, TRBV9 is recombined with TRBJ2-1, and 8 junction bases match TRBD2. The DNA sequence is as follows: TGTGCCAGCAGCGGCCTAGCGGGCGTTGCCGTCAATGAGCAGTTCTTC. Translation gives CASSGLAGVAVNEQFF.